This entry describes one TCR beta chain. Here immunoSEQ multiplex PCR was the method, and the copy in TCRdb shows in-frame clones only, minus some. The sample records roughly 330,000 clones, about 90% being singletons. This sample was taken from a study of blood T cell repertoires in COVID-19. At the level of the study: Some COVID-19 samples were acute and others convalescent; all came from the United States, Italy and Spain.

V was cut by 0 bases and J by 3 bases, with 12 bases left in between. The CDR3 length is 15 residues. Germline assignment: CDR1 LGHDT and CDR2 YNNKEL (reference sequence). The origin of this receptor is a woman aged 25 to 39 who had recovered from COVID-19. The chain links TRBV3-1 (or the pseudogene TRBV3-2) to TRBJ2-7, with D maybe TRBD2 (5 bases). The specimen sequenced was PBMCs or T cells enriched from blood (not recorded which). The chain's CDR3 is CASSQEFRGIYEQYF. The CDR3 nucleotides are TGTGCCAGCAGCCAAGAATTCCGAGGGATCTACGAGCAGTACTTC.